The clone carrying this T cell receptor (beta chain) was seen just once. Its antigen is not identified. Germline CDR1 and CDR2: SGHTA and FQGTGA. Trimming shortened V by 1 base and J by 6 bases, and 15 bases separated the two germline ends. This CDR3 has 16 residues. This entry belongs to a study of beta chain features in type 1 diabetes. Reverse transcription of all isolated RNA meant that expressed TCRB transcripts were sequenced. The table came from immunoSEQ multiplex PCR; TCRdb's copy has only in-frame clones and leaves some out. This table has 35,000 to 50,000 clones, about half appearing once. Isolation of CD4+ naive, central memory, regulatory and stem cell-like memory cells was achieved by sorting via CD45RO/CCR7/CD25/CD127/CD95/CD27. The study, taken as a whole, reports: Cells expressing TCR highly could be over-represented by cDNA sequencing. Patients with type 1 diabetes showed fewer VDJ junction insertions and more deletions. Researchers could not determine here whether HLA type influences TCRB rearrangement.

This sequence was found in a woman aged 25 to 39 in good health. The J gene is TRBJ2-2, the V gene TRBV7-3, with D perhaps matching TRBD2 (6 bases). The sequenced sample was stem cell memory CD4+ T cells from blood. CDR3 in DNA: TGTGCCAGCAGCTTAAATTCCGGGAGCGTCGCCGGGGAGCTGTTTTTT. Its translation: CASSLNSGSVAGELFF.